This TCR beta chain stems from a study of cytomegalovirus exposure and HLA in healthy donors. Germline V gene sequence: CDR1 SGHDN, CDR2 FVKESK. The CDR3 has 14 residues. V was trimmed by 1 base and J by 7 bases, leaving 8 bases between them. Use of 60 Vbeta and 13 Jbeta primers characterized the PCR. Libraries were prepared by immunoSEQ multiplex PCR; TCRdb keeps only in-frame clonotypes and omits some of them. The repertoire holds approximately 170,000 clones, with 65% to 90% as singletons. The material sequenced was PBMCs. The clonotype originates from a male donor in good health and CMV-seronegative. This rearrangement joins TRBV14 to TRBJ1-6; no definite D call. CDR3 amino acids: CASSQVGSNSPLHF. CDR3 DNA: TGTGCCAGCAGCCAAGTAGGGAGCAATTCACCCCTCCACTTT.